This TCR beta chain emerged from a study of preoperative IRX-2 immunotherapy in early breast cancer. Sample treatment: preoperative locoregional IRX-2 cytokine immunotherapy. Preoperative locoregional IRX-2 cytokine immunotherapy was tested in the phase Ib source study. TCRdb keeps only in-frame clones here, not all; method: immunoSEQ multiplex PCR. The sample yields approximately 13,000 clones, around 90% seen once. This CDR3 is built from 14 residues. CDR1 SGHTS and CDR2 YDEGEE come from the germline V gene. The ends lost 5 bases at V and 4 bases at J; junction bases unmatched: 8. The sequence derives from a human donor with breast cancer. The chain couples TRBV5-8 to TRBJ1-1; 7 bases are shared with TRBD1. This sample was taken from a patient treated with IRX-2 immunotherapy. CDR3: CASSRDRVSTEAFF. For the CDR3, the DNA is TGTGCCAGCAGTCGTGACAGGGTGAGCACTGAAGCTTTCTTT.